These T cell receptor beta chains were read from a single sample in a study of response to subunit inactivated influenza vaccine. In TCRdb, the RT-PCR reads were re-called with MiXCR into one record per CDR3 protein. The data contain about 830,000 distinct CDR3 sequences, around 20% of them singletons. This sample comprised PBMCs from blood, obtained 4 to 6 days after vaccination. All receptors come from a man between 45 and 60 years old who received an inactivated influenza vaccine. The CDR3 runs from the conserved cysteine through the conserved F or W. A D gene is named only where the DNA matches it firmly. Expanded clones get a size class; other rows say once, few or many, or leave the size out.

D gene | clone size | J gene | V gene | CDR3 protein | CDR3 DNA
NA | few | TRBJ2-1 | TRBV7-6 | CASSFYRANEQFF | TGTGCCAGCAGCTTTTACAGGGCTAATGAGCAGTTCTTC
NA | NA | TRBJ2-2 | TRBV20-1 | CSARGGTNTGELFF | TGCAGTGCTAGAGGGGGGACGAACACCGGGGAGCTGTTTTTT
NA | few | TRBJ2-2 | TRBV21-1 | CASSCSVGELFF | TGTGCCAGCAGTTGTAGCGTCGGGGAGCTGTTTTTT
TRBD1 | few | TRBJ2-3 | TRBV6-1 | CASRTGGASDTQYF | TGTGCCAGCAGGACAGGGGGCGCCTCAGATACGCAGTATTTT
NA | few | TRBJ1-1 | TRBV12-3/TRBV12-4 | CASRGAEAFF | TGTGCCAGCCGGGGTGCTGAAGCTTTCTTT
NA | many | TRBJ2-5 | TRBV12-3/TRBV12-4 | CASSFTVAIETQYF | TGTGCCAGCAGTTTTACTGTAGCTATAGAGACCCAGTACTTC
TRBD1 | NA | TRBJ1-1 | TRBV20-1 | CSARRTGGETEAFF | TGCAGTGCTAGGAGGACAGGGGGTGAAACTGAAGCTTTCTTT
TRBD1 | many | TRBJ2-5 | TRBV12-3/TRBV12-4 | CASSLLGGRETQYF | TGTGCCAGCAGTTTATTAGGGGGCCGGGAGACCCAGTACTTC
TRBD2 | few | TRBJ2-1 | TRBV7-2 | CASSLASGQYNEQFF | TGTGCCAGCAGCTTAGCTAGCGGGCAATACAATGAGCAGTTCTTC
TRBD2 | NA | TRBJ2-1 | TRBV7-6 | CASSSGLAGGTYTYNEQFF | TGTGCCAGCAGCTCGGGACTAGCGGGAGGGACCTACACCTACAATGAGCAGTTCTTC
TRBD1 | NA | TRBJ2-2 | TRBV28 | CASSDRAGELFF | TGTGCCAGCTCGGACAGGGCCGGGGAGCTGTTTTTT
NA | few | TRBJ2-7 | TRBV7-9 | CASSLGATTGLTYEQYF | TGTGCCAGCAGCCTAGGAGCCACGACAGGCCTAACCTACGAGCAGTACTTC
TRBD2 | NA | TRBJ2-3 | TRBV12-3/TRBV12-4 | CASSWTGTSVSKDTQYF | TGTGCCAGCAGTTGGACCGGGACTAGCGTGAGCAAGGATACGCAGTATTTT
NA | NA | TRBJ2-3 | TRBV11-2 | CASLRDSTDTQYF | TGTGCCAGCCTACGGGACAGCACAGATACGCAGTATTTT
TRBD2 | few | TRBJ2-3 | TRBV7-6 | CASSLLAGGYTSTDTQYF | TGTGCCAGCAGCTTACTAGCGGGGGGCTATACTAGCACAGATACGCAGTATTTT
NA | NA | TRBJ1-2 | TRBV29-1 | CSVDVLGVGYTF | TGCAGCGTTGACGTCTTAGGGGTGGGCTACACCTTC
TRBD2 | NA | TRBJ2-7 | TRBV20-1 | CSASTGTSGSLLYEQYF | TGCAGTGCTAGCACCGGGACTAGCGGGAGTCTGCTCTACGAGCAGTACTTC
NA | few | TRBJ2-5 | TRBV20-1 | CSARRRETQYF | TGCAGTGCGAGAAGAAGGGAGACCCAGTACTTC
NA | many | TRBJ2-1 | TRBV20-1 | CSASGKVVYEQFF | TGCAGTGCTAGCGGGAAGGTCGTATATGAGCAGTTCTTC
NA | many | TRBJ1-1 | TRBV12-3/TRBV12-4 | CASSQGLRGTEAFF | TGTGCCAGCAGTCAAGGACTCCGTGGCACTGAAGCTTTCTTT
NA | NA | TRBJ2-7 | TRBV28 | CASNPPGSYEQYF | TGTGCCAGCAACCCCCCAGGCTCCTACGAGCAGTACTTC
TRBD2 | NA | TRBJ2-5 | TRBV12-3/TRBV12-4 | CASSSSGRGSQTQYF | TGTGCCAGCAGCTCTAGCGGGAGAGGATCACAGACCCAGTACTTC
NA | NA | TRBJ1-1 | TRBV11-2 | CASSQRGRSDMATEAFF | TGTGCCAGCAGCCAGCGGGGCCGGTCGGACATGGCGACTGAAGCTTTCTTT
TRBD2 | NA | TRBJ2-2 | TRBV24-1 | CATSGLAGGPVTGELFF | TGTGCCACCAGTGGTCTAGCGGGGGGGCCGGTCACCGGGGAGCTGTTTTTT
NA | NA | TRBJ2-5 | TRBV20-1 | CSARGQQRLVQETQYF | TGCAGTGCTAGAGGTCAGCAGCGCCTCGTTCAAGAGACCCAGTACTTC
NA | many | TRBJ2-1 | TRBV29-1 | CSVAGWGDNEQFF | TGCAGCGTTGCTGGATGGGGGGACAATGAGCAGTTCTTC
NA | few | TRBJ2-5 | TRBV7-2 | CASSFMQGWETQYF | TGTGCCAGCAGCTTCATGCAGGGTTGGGAGACCCAGTACTTC
NA | NA | TRBJ2-2 | TRBV6-5 | CASSYTRGNTGELFF | TGTGCCAGCAGTTACACCAGGGGAAACACCGGGGAGCTGTTTTTT
TRBD2 | many | TRBJ2-1 | TRBV7-3 | CASSLGTSGRNNEQFF | TGTGCCAGCAGCCTCGGGACTAGCGGGCGCAACAATGAGCAGTTCTTC
TRBD1 | NA | TRBJ1-3 | TRBV20-1 | CSASAWIGQGAGPNTIYF | TGCAGTGCTAGTGCATGGATCGGACAGGGGGCCGGTCCAAACACCATATATTTT
NA | many | TRBJ2-5 | TRBV20-1 | CSARVGRGRRTQYF | TGCAGTGCTAGAGTTGGTCGGGGGCGGCGGACCCAGTACTTC
NA | few | TRBJ2-2 | TRBV11-2 | CASSLGRGLGELFF | TGTGCCAGCAGCTTGGGGAGGGGGCTCGGGGAGCTGTTTTTT